The 25 T cell receptor beta chains reported below all come from one sample, sequenced in a study of CDR3 diversity in severe acne. TCRdb redid the calling of the PCR reads with MiXCR, one entry per CDR3 protein. The table records 79,000 or so distinct CDR3 sequences, under 55% of them present only once. Sequencing used blood. These receptors originate from a male donor with severe acne vulgaris.

J is TRBJ2-1 and V is TRBV11-2; 12 nucleotides line up with TRBD2. Germline loops: CDR1 SGHAT, CDR2 FQNNGV. The CDR3 length is 15 residues. V gave up 11 bases and J gave up 4 bases; unmatched junction bases: 9. CDR3 sequence reads: CAQIGGLAGYNEQFF. CDR3 sequence (DNA): TGTGCCCAAATCGGGGGACTAGCGGGTTACAATGAGCAGTTCTTC.

This chain connects TRBV20-1 to TRBJ2-2; D is uncertain. Trimming removed 6 bases from V and 1 base from J, with 0 bases in between. The CDR3 runs to 10 residues. Germline values: CDR1 DFQATT, CDR2 SNEGSKA (reference sequence). The CDR3: CSANTGELFF. The CDR3 bases are TGCAGTGCGAACACCGGGGAGCTGTTTTTT.

In the case of this clonotype: A much larger clone differs by one base, so this may be a read error. Written as DNA, the CDR3 is TGTGCCGGAGGACTAGCGGGAGATACGAAGTATTTT. This translates into CAGGLAGDTKYF. The gene calls are TRBV5-6 and TRBJ2-3, with TRBD2 identical over 13 bases. The CDR3 sequence is 12 residues long. The V gene's germline CDR1 is SGHDT and CDR2 YYEEEE.

This clonotype was seen many times. The gene calls are TRBV28 and TRBJ2-2; D uncertain. Looked up from germline, CDR1 is MDHEN and CDR2 is SYDVKM. V lost 4 bases and J 6 bases, leaving 3 bases between the germline ends. CDR3 length: 11 amino acids. The CDR3 reads CASSSPGELFF. The CDR3 DNA sequence: TGTGCCAGCAGTTCGCCCGGGGAGCTGTTTTTT. The complete variable domain, with remaining parts taken from reference TRBV28 and TRBJ2-2, reads DVKVTQSSRYLVKRTGEKVFLECVQDMDHENMFWYRQDPGLGLRLIYFSYDVKMKEKGDIPEGYSVSREKKERFSLILESASTNQTSMYLCASSSPGELFFGEGSRLTVL.

The chain links TRBV7-3 to TRBJ2-5, with a possible D match to TRBD2 (6 bases). Trimming pared 6 bases from V and 0 bases from J, leaving 11 bases between. Germline CDR1 reads SGHTA; CDR2 reads FQGTGA. The CDR3 totals 14 residues. CDR3 sequence (DNA): TGTGCCAGCAGTGAAGGGAGGTACCAAGAGACCCAGTACTTC. Residues: CASSEGRYQETQYF. The entire variable domain, with the rest obtained from reference TRBV7-3 and TRBJ2-5, is as follows: GAGVSQTPSNKVTEKGKYVELRCDPISGHTALYWYRQSLGQGPEFLIYFQGTGAADDSGLPNDRFFAVRPEGSVSTLKIQRTERGDSAVYLCASSEGRYQETQYFGPGTRLLVL.

This clonotype was counted a few times. The chain has TRBV5-5 and TRBJ1-3, with D hard to call. The CDR3 spans 12 residues. Germline V gives CDR1 SGHKS, CDR2 YYEKEE (reference sequence). V was pared by 7 bases and J by 1 base, with 6 bases between. CDR3 bases: TGTGCCAGCTGGGAGTCTGGAAACACCATATATTTT. Protein: CASWESGNTIYF.

There are a few counts of this clonotype. The chain has TRBV29-1 and TRBJ1-5; no reliable D call. Trimming took 4 bases from V and 0 from J, leaving 10 bases between them. Germline CDR1 reads SQVTM; CDR2 reads ANQGSEA. CDR3 length: 14 amino acids. The CDR3 bases are TGCAGCGTTGGAGGGTCCTATAGCAATCAGCCCCAGCATTTT. Its protein is CSVGGSYSNQPQHF.

This chain links TRBV4-1 with TRBJ2-3; TRBD2 matches at 9 bases. CDR1 and CDR2 (germline): MGHRA, YSYEKL. The J segment lost 6 bases and the V segment lost 4 bases, leaving 14 bases of the junction unmatched. The CDR3 spans 17 residues. The CDR3 bases are TGCGCCAGCAGCCCCCCGGTCGGGCGGGAGGGCGTGGATACGCAGTATTTT. Its translation is CASSPPVGREGVDTQYF.

This clonotype was counted many times. The chain couples TRBV29-1 to TRBJ2-7; TRBD2 matches at 8 bases. V shed 5 bases, J shed 6 bases, and the junction held 15 bases outside the gene matches. The CDR3 consists of 15 residues. Germline CDR1 and CDR2: SQVTM and ANQGSEA. The CDR3 loop is CSVTGGGQITGEQYF. CDR3 DNA: TGCAGCGTTACGGGAGGGGGACAAATAACGGGCGAGCAGTACTTC.

Worth noting for this clonotype: Just one base apart from a much larger clone, this may be a read error. The V gene is TRBV7-9, the J gene TRBJ2-3; TRBD1 might be the D (6 bases). The CDR3 is made up of 15 amino acids. CDR1 SEHNR and CDR2 FQNEAQ come from the germline V gene (reference sequence). V was clipped by 2 bases and J by 2 bases, with 11 bases between them. For the CDR3, the DNA is TGTGCCAGCAGCTTATGGGGGCCGAACACAGATACGCAGTATTTT. This gives the protein CASSLWGPNTDTQYF.

The genes are TRBV24-1 and TRBJ2-2, with D perhaps TRBD1 (6 bases). This CDR3 contains 15 residues. Germline lookup yields CDR1 KGHDR and CDR2 SFDVKD. V lost 3 bases to trimming and J lost 3 bases, with 10 bases between them. The CDR3 nucleotides read TGTGCCACCAGTGATGCGGACAGACACACCGGGGAGCTGTTTTTT. Translated: CATSDADRHTGELFF.

The CDR3 DNA follows: TGCAGTGCGGCGGGACAGGACTCCTACGAGCAGTACTTC. As protein: CSAAGQDSYEQYF. This chain uses TRBV20-1 with TRBJ2-5; 8 positions agree with TRBD1. The assigned J gene may be wrong: the sequence end matches TRBJ2-7 better. Germline lookup yields CDR1 DFQATT and CDR2 SNEGSKA (reference sequence). The CDR3 extends over 13 amino acids.

The chain couples TRBV29-1 to TRBJ2-7; the D gene is possibly TRBD2 (5 bases). Per the germline V gene, CDR1 is SQVTM and CDR2 is ANQGSEA. V dropped 4 bases and J dropped 5 bases, with 15 bases sitting between them. The CDR3 has 13 amino acids. The CDR3 here is CSVVRELSHEQYF. CDR3 nucleotides: TGCAGCGTTGTGAGGGAGCTATCACACGAGCAGTACTTC.

The chain combines TRBV9 with TRBJ2-2, with TRBD1 matching 7 bases. The junction had 9 bases not matched to a gene; V was cut back by 5 bases and J by 8 bases. Per germline, CDR1 SGDLS and CDR2 YYNGEE. The CDR3 spans 14 residues. The CDR3 coding sequence is TGTGCCAGCAGTTTTGGCCAGGGGGTAGGGGAGCTGTTTTTT. Residues: CASSFGQGVGELFF.

The V call is TRBV20-1, the J call TRBJ1-1; 7 bases match TRBD1. The CDR3 is made up of 14 amino acids. Per germline, CDR1 DFQATT and CDR2 SNEGSKA (reference sequence). The V gene end was trimmed by 5 bases and the J gene end by 4 bases; junction bases not matched to a gene: 10. CDR3 residues: CSAPRQGSSTEAFF. The CDR3 nucleotides read TGCAGTGCTCCAAGACAGGGTTCTAGCACTGAAGCTTTCTTT.

The chain is built from TRBV20-1 and TRBJ1-6; 7 nucleotides line up with TRBD1. Losses at the gene ends were 2 bases for V and 8 bases for J; bases not matched to a gene: 9. The CDR3 runs to 15 residues. CDR1 DFQATT and CDR2 SNEGSKA come from the germline V gene (reference sequence). The CDR3 DNA sequence: TGCAGTGCTAGACCACCGGGACAGCTGCATTCACCCCTCCACTTT. Its protein is CSARPPGQLHSPLHF.

This clonotype was counted at least ten times. The chain uses TRBV9 and TRBJ2-3; D is possibly TRBD2 (7 bases). The CDR3 covers 15 residues. The germline CDR1 and CDR2 sequences are SGDLS and YYNGEE. The V gene lost 4 bases and the J gene lost 1 base, with 13 bases spanning the gap. Here the CDR3 reads CASSKGGARTDTQYF. In DNA form, the CDR3 reads TGTGCCAGCAGCAAAGGGGGGGCCCGCACAGATACGCAGTATTTT.

This clonotype occurred a few times. The chain combines TRBV6-1 with TRBJ2-3; no clear D gene. The germline CDR1 and CDR2 sequences are MNHNS and SASEGT. The CDR3 has 13 residues. V lost 5 bases and J 4 bases, leaving 10 bases between the germline ends. The chain's CDR3 is CASSQLRADTQYF. In DNA, the CDR3 is TGTGCCAGCAGTCAGTTACGGGCAGATACGCAGTATTTT.

This chain joins TRBV24-1 and TRBJ2-2; TRBD2 matches at 10 bases. J was trimmed by 5 bases and V by 7 bases; bases with no gene match: 6. This CDR3 is 15 amino acids long. Germline assignment: CDR1 KGHDR and CDR2 SFDVKD. The CDR3 DNA is TGTGCCACCAGCCACGGACTAGCGGTTACCGGGGAGCTGTTTTTT. Its protein product is CATSHGLAVTGELFF.

The chain is built from TRBV7-2 and TRBJ2-1, with 11 bases that match TRBD2. The V gene's germline CDR1 is SGHTA and CDR2 FQGNSA. V was pared by 5 bases and J by 10 bases, with 4 bases of the junction left unmatched. The CDR3 is 13 amino acids. The CDR3 is CASSGTSGTEQFF. CDR3 coding DNA: TGTGCCAGCAGCGGGACTAGCGGAACAGAGCAGTTCTTC.

As regards this clonotype: The final CDR3 position lacks the conserved phenylalanine or tryptophan, pointing to a likely read error. V gene TRBV7-9 combines with J gene TRBJ1-4; TRBD1 agrees at 7 bases. V was pared by 5 bases and J by 7 bases, with 7 bases of the junction left unmatched. Per the germline V gene, CDR1 is SEHNR and CDR2 is FQNEAQ (reference sequence). The CDR3 is made up of 14 amino acids. The CDR3 nucleotides are TGTGCCAGCAGCCTTGGGGGACAGCCTGAAAAACTGTTTTCT. This encodes CASSLGGQPEKLFS.

This clonotype occurred a few times. The rearrangement uses TRBV28 and TRBJ2-1; no clear D gene. Germline V gives CDR1 MDHEN, CDR2 SYDVKM. The V and J ends lost 0 bases and 7 bases respectively, with 4 bases between them. This CDR3 region has 12 residues. CDR3 residues: CASSLWGNEQFF. CDR3 coding DNA: TGTGCCAGCAGTTTATGGGGGAATGAGCAGTTCTTC.

The chain joins TRBV25-1 to TRBJ1-2; D is undetermined. V lost 1 base and J 2 bases, leaving 8 bases between the germline ends. CDR1 is MGHDK and CDR2 is SYGVNS in the germline V gene. The CDR3 is 14 amino acids. In nucleotides, the CDR3 is TGTGCCAGCAGTGAATCCGGGCCAAACTATGGCTACACCTTC. Translated, it gives CASSESGPNYGYTF.

This clonotype is labeled medium-sized. This sequence joins TRBV5-1 and TRBJ1-6; 8 positions agree with TRBD1. The germline CDR1 and CDR2 sequences are SGHRS and YFSETQ. With V trimmed by 4 bases and J by 8 bases, 11 bases remained unmatched. This CDR3 spans 16 amino acids. The CDR3 reads CASSHRDRMRDSPLHF. DNA of the CDR3: TGCGCCAGCAGCCACCGGGACAGGATGAGAGATTCACCCCTCCACTTT. Supplemented by reference TRBV5-1 and TRBJ1-6, the full variable domain reads KAGVTQTPRYLIKTRGQQVTLSCSPISGHRSVSWYQQTPGQGLQFLFEYFSETQRNKGNFPGRFSGRQFSNSRSEMNVSTLELGDSALYLCASSHRDRMRDSPLHFGNGTRLTVT.

The chain links TRBV19 to TRBJ1-2; D possibly corresponds to TRBD1 (5 bases). Germline CDR1 reads LNHDA; CDR2 reads SQIVND (reference sequence). There are 13 residues in the CDR3. Trimming took 5 bases from V and 7 from J, leaving 14 bases between them. CDR3 protein: CASSWTKRGGYTF. CDR3 sequence (DNA): TGTGCCAGTAGTTGGACAAAAAGGGGTGGCTACACCTTC.